This is a list of T cell receptor beta chains from one sample in a study of cytomegalovirus exposure and HLA in healthy donors. This table comes from immunoSEQ multiplex PCR, and its TCRdb copy is limited to in-frame clones, with some not included. This sample yields around 110,000 clones, of which 60% to 75% are seen a single time; 7% to 8% belongs to the top ten. The sample consisted of PBMCs. The receptors originated from a man aged 25 to 40 in good health and CMV-seronegative. The CDR3 runs from the conserved cysteine through the conserved F or W. The D gene is left open where the match is weak. Clone sizes are given selectively: once, few, many, or a class where the clone is expanded.

D gene	clone size	V gene	J gene	CDR3 protein	CDR3 DNA
TRBD1	-	TRBV15	TRBJ2-7	CATSISGTGGRYEQYF	TGTGCCACCAGCATTTCCGGGACAGGGGGTCGCTACGAGCAGTACTTC
TRBD1	-	TRBV9	TRBJ1-4	CASSLGQINEKLFF	TGTGCCAGCAGCCTGGGACAGATTAATGAAAAACTGTTTTTT
-	few	TRBV5-6	TRBJ1-6	CASSTRTPRTPLHF	TGTGCCAGCAGCACCCGGACACCTCGTACACCCCTCCACTTT
-	-	TRBV18	TRBJ2-7	CASSPAAGVAYEQYF	TGTGCCAGCTCACCTGCAGCAGGGGTAGCCTACGAGCAGTACTTC
TRBD1	few	TRBV28	TRBJ2-1	CASSGRGNGNEQFF	TGTGCCAGCAGTGGCAGGGGGAACGGGAATGAGCAGTTCTTC
-	-	TRBV5-6	TRBJ1-1	CASRQRGRMNTEAFF	TGTGCCAGCAGACAGAGGGGGAGAATGAACACTGAAGCTTTCTTT
-	-	TRBV5-1	TRBJ2-7	CASSLNPTGSSEQYF	TGCGCCAGCAGCTTGAATCCGACAGGTTCGAGCGAGCAGTACTTC
-	-	TRBV11-2	TRBJ2-7	CASSFTGSEQYF	TGTGCCAGCAGCTTTACAGGATCCGAGCAGTACTTC
-	-	TRBV19	TRBJ2-7	CASSPRGKIYEQYF	TGTGCCAGTAGTCCTCGCGGAAAAATCTACGAGCAGTACTTC
-	-	TRBV23-1	TRBJ2-7	CASSHKGPPDEQYF	TGCGCCAGCAGTCATAAGGGGCCCCCCGACGAGCAGTACTTC
-	-	TRBV7-9	TRBJ2-1	CASSIPGTGGSDEQFF	TGTGCCAGCAGCATCCCCGGGACTGGAGGTTCGGATGAGCAGTTCTTC
-	-	TRBV2	TRBJ1-4	CASSRELEGRQKLFF	TGTGCCAGCAGTCGGGAACTAGAGGGGAGGCAAAAACTGTTTTTT
-	-	TRBV19	TRBJ1-1	CATPRRGGNTEAFF	TGTGCCACTCCCCGCCGGGGGGGGAACACTGAAGCTTTCTTT
TRBD2	-	TRBV7-3	TRBJ2-1	CASSASGFNEQFF	TGTGCCAGCAGCGCTAGCGGATTCAATGAGCAGTTCTTC
TRBD1	-	TRBV6-1	TRBJ1-2	CASNPAQGVYGYTF	TGTGCCAGCAACCCGGCTCAGGGGGTCTATGGCTACACCTTC
-	-	TRBV27	TRBJ2-1	CASSLAQGGYEQFF	TGTGCCAGCAGTTTGGCTCAGGGGGGCTATGAGCAGTTCTTC
-	-	TRBV5-4	TRBJ1-1	CASSPFGIDTMNTEAFF	TGTGCCAGCAGCCCGTTTGGTATAGACACGATGAACACTGAAGCTTTCTTT
TRBD2	few	TRBV4-1	TRBJ2-3	CASSHPGTSGRGSSDTQYF	TGCGCCAGCAGCCACCCCGGGACTAGCGGGAGGGGGTCCTCAGATACGCAGTATTTT
TRBD1	-	TRBV6-6	TRBJ1-1	CASRGGQGKGEAFF	TGTGCCAGCAGGGGTGGACAGGGGAAGGGTGAAGCTTTCTTT
TRBD1	-	TRBV19	TRBJ1-2	CASSTPGQTFHNYGYTF	TGTGCCAGTAGTACCCCGGGACAGACCTTCCATAACTATGGCTACACCTTC
TRBD2	-	TRBV30	TRBJ2-7	CAWRGSGSKYEQYF	TGTGCCTGGAGGGGGAGCGGGAGTAAATACGAGCAGTACTTC
TRBD1	-	TRBV28	TRBJ1-2	CASSLFKGAHYGYTF	TGTGCCAGCAGTTTATTTAAGGGGGCACACTATGGCTACACCTTC
-	-	TRBV25-1	TRBJ2-1	CASSSLGSGNEQFF	TGTGCCAGCAGTTCTTTGGGGTCGGGAAATGAGCAGTTCTTC
-	few	TRBV28	TRBJ1-1	CASRAQVENTEAFF	TGTGCCAGCAGAGCACAGGTGGAGAACACTGAAGCTTTCTTT
TRBD2	-	TRBV5-1	TRBJ2-1	CASRLAGGHYNEQFF	TGCGCCAGCAGACTAGCGGGGGGGCATTACAATGAGCAGTTCTTC
TRBD1	-	TRBV11-2	TRBJ2-7	CASSSLGADRGSREQYF	TGTGCCAGCAGCTCGCTAGGGGCGGACAGGGGGAGTAGGGAGCAGTACTTC
-	-	TRBV30	TRBJ2-7	CAWSRRAGGSYEQYF	TGTGCCTGGAGTAGAAGGGCAGGGGGGTCCTACGAGCAGTACTTC
TRBD2	-	TRBV2	TRBJ2-2	CASSPSTSGVTGELFF	TGTGCCAGCAGTCCCAGTACAAGCGGGGTCACCGGGGAGCTGTTTTTT
TRBD1	-	TRBV6-1	TRBJ1-2	CASSLPGQGAGYTF	TGTGCCAGCAGTCTTCCGGGACAGGGGGCTGGCTACACCTTC
TRBD1	-	TRBV9	TRBJ1-2	CASSAQQGAYGYTF	TGTGCCAGCAGCGCACAACAGGGGGCCTATGGCTACACCTTC
TRBD1	-	TRBV4-1	TRBJ1-1	CASSHGTGQDTEAFF	TGCGCCAGCAGCCACGGGACAGGGCAGGACACTGAAGCTTTCTTT
TRBD2	-	TRBV5-1	TRBJ2-3	CASSLSPSTSGGGTQYF	TGCGCCAGCAGCTTATCCCCTTCGACTAGCGGGGGAGGTACGCAGTATTTT
TRBD1	-	TRBV7-3	TRBJ2-1	CASSFGRGTYNEQFF	TGTGCCAGCAGCTTCGGCAGGGGGACCTACAATGAGCAGTTCTTC
TRBD2	-	TRBV30	TRBJ2-1	CAWSVSSGGANEQFF	TGTGCCTGGAGTGTATCTAGCGGAGGGGCCAATGAGCAGTTCTTC
TRBD2	-	TRBV30	TRBJ2-5	CAWSVRGLAGGGETQYF	TGTGCCTGGAGTGTACGGGGACTAGCGGGAGGGGGCGAGACCCAGTACTTC
TRBD1	-	TRBV23-1	TRBJ2-5	CASSQSRRPGQAKETQYF	TGCGCCAGCAGTCAATCGCGTAGACCGGGACAGGCGAAAGAGACCCAGTACTTC
-	-	TRBV5-4	TRBJ1-6	CASSSGQLQHSPLHF	TGTGCCAGCAGCTCCGGACAGCTTCAACATTCACCCCTCCACTTT
-	-	TRBV28	TRBJ2-7	CASSLSGLGEQYF	TGTGCCAGCAGTTTATCAGGTCTCGGCGAGCAGTACTTC
-	-	TRBV2	TRBJ1-4	CASSTHSPATNEKLFF	TGTGCCAGCAGCACCCACAGCCCAGCAACTAATGAAAAACTGTTTTTT
-	few	TRBV2	TRBJ2-7	CASSAGYEQYF	TGTGCCAGCAGTGCCGGCTACGAGCAGTACTTC
TRBD2	-	TRBV5-1	TRBJ2-1	CASSYSGTIYNEQFF	TGCGCCAGCAGCTACTCCGGGACTATATACAATGAGCAGTTCTTC
-	-	TRBV30	TRBJ2-1	CAWSVSGREQFF	TGTGCCTGGAGTGTTAGTGGGAGAGAGCAGTTCTTC
-	few	TRBV28	TRBJ1-5	CASSSYSNQPQHF	TGTGCCAGCTCCAGTTATAGCAATCAGCCCCAGCATTTT
-	-	TRBV7-3	TRBJ2-1	CASSPYPDNEQFF	TGTGCCAGCAGCCCGTATCCTGACAATGAGCAGTTCTTC
TRBD1	-	TRBV5-1	TRBJ1-2	CASSIPGTDGYTF	TGCGCCAGCAGCATCCCCGGGACAGATGGCTACACCTTC
TRBD2	-	TRBV27	TRBJ2-3	CASSPRLAGGNTDTQYF	TGTGCCAGCAGTCCCAGACTAGCGGGGGGTAACACAGATACGCAGTATTTT
TRBD1	-	TRBV19	TRBJ1-2	CASSIRTGQNYGYTF	TGTGCCAGTAGTATCCGGACAGGACAAAATTATGGCTACACCTTC
TRBD2	few	TRBV29-1	TRBJ2-5	CSVAATPDRTREETQYF	TGCAGCGTTGCTGCGACACCCGACCGGACTAGAGAAGAGACCCAGTACTTC
TRBD2	-	TRBV5-4	TRBJ2-5	CASSLGWGVAGGNAETQYF	TGTGCCAGCAGCTTGGGGTGGGGGGTAGCGGGAGGAAACGCAGAGACCCAGTACTTC